One sample yielded the 30 T cell receptor beta chains listed below, sequenced in a study of T cell responses to AZD1222 COVID-19 vaccine. The protocol was immunoSEQ multiplex PCR, while the TCRdb copy is restricted to in-frame clones and leaves out a portion. The data contain 150,000 to 200,000 clones, around 87% of them singletons. The sequences come from peripheral blood, collected on day 0 of AZD1222 vaccination. These receptors came from an adult in good health.

This chain's CDR3 is CASSQFGSGRRTGELFF. Here the CDR3 DNA reads TGCGCCAGCAGCCAATTCGGGAGCGGGAGACGTACCGGGGAGCTGTTTTTT. The chain uses TRBV4-1 and TRBJ2-2; 8 bases are a match to TRBD2. Trimming removed 2 bases from V and 5 bases from J; junction bases left unmatched: 10. The CDR3 spans 17 residues. Germline assignment: CDR1 MGHRA and CDR2 YSYEKL.

The CDR3 loop reads CASSLGLAGAQETQYF. The DNA for the CDR3 is TGTGCCAGCAGCTTAGGACTAGCGGGAGCTCAAGAGACCCAGTACTTC. J is TRBJ2-5 and V is TRBV9; 13 bases map to TRBD2. The length of the CDR3 is 16 residues. The germline V gene encodes CDR1 SGDLS and CDR2 YYNGEE. With V trimmed by 4 bases and J by 2 bases, 5 bases remained unmatched.

The CDR3, as DNA: TGTGCCAGCAGCCAAAGCTCCTACGAGCAGTACTTC. Amino acids: CASSQSSYEQYF. This chain links TRBV4-2 with TRBJ2-7; D gene unclear. The CDR3 contains 12 residues. The germline gives CDR1 LGHNA, CDR2 YNFKEQ. V lost 2 bases and J lost 0, with 2 bases in between.

The genes are TRBV27 and TRBJ2-1; 7 bases map to TRBD2. This CDR3 contains 14 residues. V shed 3 bases and J 6 bases; nucleotides not matched to a gene: 5. The germline gives CDR1 MNHEY, CDR2 SMNVEV (reference sequence). DNA for the CDR3: TGTGCCAGCAGTTTTTCCACTAGCGTCAATGAGCAGTTCTTC. It codes for CASSFSTSVNEQFF.

J is TRBJ2-5 and V is TRBV30; D not resolved. Trimming stripped 4 bases from V and 4 bases from J, with 16 bases between. Germline V gene lookup returns CDR1 GTSNPN and CDR2 SVGIG (reference sequence). CDR3 length: 14 residues. CDR3 residues: CAWMWSPRTETQYF. The CDR3 coding sequence is TGTGCCTGGATGTGGTCCCCGAGGACAGAGACCCAGTACTTC.

The V gene is TRBV11-2, the J gene TRBJ2-7; 9 nucleotides align to TRBD1. The V gene's germline CDR1 is SGHAT and CDR2 FQNNGV. Trimming removed 3 bases from V and 5 bases from J; junction bases left unmatched: 2. CDR3 length equals 13 residues. The CDR3 here is CASSFGQGNEQYF. The CDR3, as DNA: TGTGCCAGCAGCTTCGGACAGGGGAACGAGCAGTACTTC.

This CDR3 is CASSMPGVAYEQYF. Here the CDR3 DNA reads TGTGCCAGTAGTATGCCAGGGGTGGCCTACGAGCAGTACTTC. The genes are TRBV19 and TRBJ2-7, with a possible D match to TRBD1 (6 bases). The CDR3 extends over 14 amino acids. V lost 3 bases and J lost 2, with 11 bases in between. The germline V gene encodes CDR1 LNHDA and CDR2 SQIVND (reference sequence).

This rearrangement joins TRBV27 to TRBJ2-7; the D gene is possibly TRBD2 (7 bases). Trimming took 7 bases from V and 7 from J, leaving 17 bases between them. The germline CDR1 and CDR2 sequences are MNHEY and SMNVEV (reference sequence). This CDR3 has 13 amino acids. The CDR3 spells CASTAPGGWEQYF. CDR3 bases: TGTGCCAGCACCGCACCGGGGGGCTGGGAGCAGTACTTC.

A single count supports this clone. This chain connects TRBV19 to TRBJ1-1; the match to TRBD1 covers 7 bases. The CDR3 is made up of 14 amino acids. Germline CDR1 reads LNHDA; CDR2 reads SQIVND (reference sequence). The trim removed 7 bases at V and 7 bases at J, leaving 12 bases unmatched. CDR3 sequence: CASTTTGWVSEAFF. The CDR3 DNA reads as TGTGCCAGTACCACGACAGGGTGGGTGAGTGAAGCTTTCTTT.

V gene TRBV15 combines with J gene TRBJ2-7; D uncertain. The germline V gene has CDR1 LNHNV and CDR2 YYDKDF (reference sequence). This CDR3 comprises 13 residues. The V gene lost 3 bases and the J gene lost 3 bases, with 9 bases spanning the gap. This CDR3 reads CATSSQLGYEQYF. The CDR3 bases are TGTGCCACCAGCAGCCAGCTGGGCTACGAGCAGTACTTC. Using reference TRBV15 and TRBJ2-7 for the parts outside the CDR3, the full variable domain is DAMVIQNPRYQVTQFGKPVTLSCSQTLNHNVMYWYQQKSSQAPKLLFHYYDKDFNNEADTPDNFQSRRPNTSFCFLDIRSPGLGDTAMYLCATSSQLGYEQYFGPGTRLTVT.

The chain links TRBV10-1 to TRBJ2-7; tentative D call: TRBD2 (5 bases). This CDR3 region has 15 residues. The V end lost 4 bases, the J end lost 0 bases, and 13 bases lay between the germline ends. Germline V gene data show CDR1 as WNHNN and CDR2 as SYGVQD (reference sequence). In nucleotides, the CDR3 is TGCGCCAGCAGTGCCCCTAGCCGGGGCTCCTACGAGCAGTACTTC. Amino acid sequence: CASSAPSRGSYEQYF.

This chain links TRBV15 with TRBJ2-5; 10 bases align to TRBD1. V lost 6 bases to trimming and J lost 1 base; unmatched junction nucleotides: 8. The CDR3 totals 16 residues. CDR1 and CDR2 from the germline V gene are LNHNV and YYDKDF (reference sequence). DNA for the CDR3: TGTGCCACCAGGAGGGGGGACAGGGGCCTCCAAGAGACCCAGTACTTC. This encodes CATRRGDRGLQETQYF.

This rearrangement joins TRBV19 to TRBJ2-1; 10 bases align to TRBD2. This CDR3 is built from 13 residues. Germline trimming cut 7 bases from V and 7 bases from J; bases unmatched to any gene: 4. From germline, CDR1 is LNHDA and CDR2 SQIVND (reference sequence). CDR3: CASNPSGRNEQFF. The DNA of the CDR3 is TGTGCCAGTAACCCTAGCGGGAGAAATGAGCAGTTCTTC.

The chain carries TRBV4-1 and TRBJ1-1; weak D call: TRBD1 (6 bases). The V end lost 3 bases, the J end lost 1 base, and 12 bases lay between the germline ends. Per the germline V gene, CDR1 is MGHRA and CDR2 is YSYEKL. The CDR3 totals 15 residues. The CDR3 loop is CASSQVQGENTEAFF. CDR3 coding DNA: TGCGCCAGCAGCCAGGTACAGGGAGAGAACACTGAAGCTTTCTTT.

The rearrangement links TRBV18 to TRBJ2-7; a weak D match, TRBD2 (5 bases). Per germline, CDR1 KGHSH and CDR2 LQKENI. The CDR3 covers 13 residues. Trimming shortened V by 0 bases and J by 4 bases, and 7 bases separated the two germline ends. CDR3 DNA: TGTGCCAGCTCACCACCTAGCGAATACGAGCAGTACTTC. Amino acids: CASSPPSEYEQYF.

This clone showed up just a few times. J is TRBJ1-1 and V is TRBV7-9; D gene uncertain. V was trimmed by 0 bases and J by 5 bases, leaving 13 bases between them. Germline V gene lookup returns CDR1 SEHNR and CDR2 FQNEAQ (reference sequence). This CDR3 is built from 15 residues. CDR3 DNA: TGTGCCAGCAGCTTAGCGCCAGAAATGGGTACTGAAGCTTTCTTT. This translates into CASSLAPEMGTEAFF.

The chain uses TRBV5-1 and TRBJ2-1; D may be TRBD2 (6 bases). The CDR3 extends over 18 amino acids. The V end lost 1 base, the J end lost 5 bases, and 22 bases lay between the germline ends. Germline V gene data show CDR1 as SGHRS and CDR2 as YFSETQ. CDR3 sequence (DNA): TGCGCCAGCAGCTTGTCCGGGGAGGTCTTAATTCCGAACAATGAGCAGTTCTTC. This translates into CASSLSGEVLIPNNEQFF.

As DNA, the CDR3 is TGCGCCAGCAGCCTGGCCCCGCCCGGGACCACTGAAGCTTTCTTT. This encodes CASSLAPPGTTEAFF. The rearrangement uses TRBV10-2 and TRBJ1-1; a weak D match, TRBD1 (5 bases). Per the germline V gene, CDR1 is WSHSY and CDR2 is SAAADI. Trimming cost V 6 bases and J 4 bases, with 18 bases left between them. This CDR3 is 15 amino acids long.

This chain joins TRBV27 and TRBJ1-2; tentative D call: TRBD1 (5 bases). V was clipped by 2 bases and J by 4 bases, with 8 bases between them. The CDR3 runs 13 residues. Germline assignment: CDR1 MNHEY and CDR2 SMNVEV (reference sequence). DNA of the CDR3: TGTGCCAGCAGTTTACAAGGGACCTATGGCTACACCTTC. Its protein product is CASSLQGTYGYTF.

V is TRBV6-2 or TRBV6-3 and J is TRBJ2-4, with D uncertain. The CDR3 extends over 12 amino acids. Germline CDR1 MNHEY, CDR2 SVGEGT. Between the trimmed V and J ends, which lost 4 bases and 6 bases, there was a span of 7 bases. This chain's CDR3 is CASSFNRNIQYF. The CDR3 DNA follows: TGTGCCAGCAGTTTTAACAGAAACATTCAGTACTTC.

This clone was detected only once. The chain combines TRBV6-5 with TRBJ1-3; no clear D gene. CDR1 and CDR2 from the germline V gene are MNHEY and SVGAGI. The CDR3 runs to 13 residues. V was pared by 5 bases and J by 4 bases, with 9 bases between. CDR3 amino acids: CASSQPGGNTIYF. The CDR3 DNA reads as TGTGCCAGCAGTCAGCCGGGGGGAAACACCATATATTTT.

V and J are TRBV12-5 and TRBJ1-1; D not resolved. Germline CDR1 and CDR2: LGHNT and FRNRAP. Trimming pared 5 bases from V and 1 base from J, leaving 14 bases between. CDR3 length: 15 amino acids. Here the CDR3 reads CASGTRRGANTEAFF. DNA of the CDR3: TGTGCTAGTGGTACCCGGCGAGGAGCGAACACTGAAGCTTTCTTT.

This sequence joins TRBV25-1 and TRBJ2-3, with 8 bases matching TRBD2. This CDR3 region has 17 residues. With 4 bases clipped from V and 3 bases from J, the junction kept 12 bases outside the gene matches. The germline CDR1 and CDR2 sequences are MGHDK and SYGVNS. CDR3 sequence: CASSGSPGGGATDTQYF. DNA of the CDR3: TGTGCCAGCAGTGGATCTCCCGGGGGGGGAGCTACAGATACGCAGTATTTT.

The V call is TRBV7-8, the J call TRBJ1-4; no clear D. CDR1 is SGHVS, CDR2 FQNEAQ, per germline. Trimming removed 2 bases from V and 0 bases from J, with 4 bases in between. The CDR3 contains 14 residues. The CDR3, as DNA: TGTGCCAGCAGCTTAAAGGCAACTAATGAAAAACTGTTTTTT. As protein: CASSLKATNEKLFF.

The rearrangement uses TRBV19 and TRBJ2-1, with 9 bases identical to TRBD2. The J segment lost 7 bases and the V segment lost 3 bases, leaving 4 bases of the junction unmatched. The CDR3 spans 14 residues. The germline gives CDR1 LNHDA, CDR2 SQIVND (reference sequence). The CDR3 DNA reads as TGTGCCAGTAGTATGGTTAGCGGGAGAAATGAGCAGTTCTTC. This gives the protein CASSMVSGRNEQFF.

CDR3 amino acids: CASSEVGKGTAFF. CDR3 DNA sequence: TGTGCCAGCAGTGAAGTGGGGAAGGGTACAGCTTTCTTT. The rearrangement joins TRBV2 to TRBJ1-1; D unclear. The CDR3 has 13 amino acids. V was cut by 1 base and J by 10 bases, with 13 bases left in between. Germline CDR1 is SNHLY and CDR2 is FYNNEI.

The CDR3 is CASSDSGRGSGNTIYF. CDR3 bases: TGTGCCAGCAGTGATTCTGGCAGGGGGTCTGGAAACACCATATATTTT. This rearrangement joins TRBV2 to TRBJ1-3; the match to TRBD1 covers 7 bases. This CDR3 has 16 amino acids. Trimming cost V 3 bases and J 1 base; bases outside gene matches: 6. In germline, CDR1 is SNHLY, CDR2 FYNNEI.

This chain links TRBV6-1 with TRBJ2-7, with D hard to call. From germline, CDR1 is MNHNS and CDR2 SASEGT. The CDR3 runs 14 residues. With 1 base removed from V and 6 bases from J, the gap between germline ends came to 13 bases. CDR3 coding DNA: TGTGCCAGCAGTGAAGTCCGGCCACCCCTCGAGCAGTACTTC. It yields the protein CASSEVRPPLEQYF.

This chain uses TRBV28 with TRBJ2-7; the D gene is possibly TRBD2 (5 bases). Germline V lookup: CDR1 MDHEN, CDR2 SYDVKM. V was shortened by 6 bases and J by 6 bases, with 18 bases between the two germline ends. The CDR3 is made up of 14 amino acids. The CDR3 nucleotides are TGTGCCAGCAGCCCCCGAGGACTGCTTGCCGAGCAGTACTTC. Its protein is CASSPRGLLAEQYF.

The chain employs TRBV6-5 and TRBJ1-5, with 7 bases aligning to TRBD1. The germline gives CDR1 MNHEY, CDR2 SVGAGI. The CDR3 runs 16 residues. The V gene end was trimmed by 4 bases and the J gene end by 4 bases; junction bases not matched to a gene: 10. The DNA of the CDR3 is TGTGCCAGCAGTTCACTCCGACAGGGCAAAAATCAGCCCCAGCATTTT. It codes for CASSSLRQGKNQPQHF.